The TCR beta chain under discussion was sequenced for a study of cytotoxic CD8 clonotypes in ibrutinib-treated CLL (dated by TCRdb to the early 2020s). Broadly, across the study: The cohort included approximately 15 treatment-naive and under 13 relapsed/refractory patients; around 18 were IGHV unmutated. Longitudinal samples were available for about 30% of the 86 trial participants. All remission and progressive disease samples were collected while patients were still receiving ibrutinib. An average of around 250,000 productive templates and 94,082 productive rearrangements was obtained per sample. Response samples were obtained after a median of around 11 months of treatment, with a range of roughly 6 to 40 months. Cryopreserved peripheral blood mononuclear cells were collected before treatment, at response, and at either disease progression or sustained remission. Responses were partial in around 25 patients and complete in 2; after median approximately 66 months follow-up, approximately 15 stayed in remission and about twelve progressed.

The cysteine opens and the phenylalanine closes a CDR3 of 16 amino acids. Of all the DNA, just the CDR3 is kept, 48 bases in frame from base 1. CDR1 is given as SEHNR and CDR2 as FQNEAQ, both from the germline V gene (reference sequence). V is trimmed back by 4 bases and J by 5 bases, and the junction contains 9 bases that no gene match accounts for. Regarding this clone: Its antigen remains unidentified. No qualities accompany the bases; no much larger clone lies one base away.

On a MiSeq, deep resolution sequencing aimed for a depth between 1 in 1 million and 1 in 200,000 T cells, with each clonotype covered approximately 9.2x on average. TCR beta libraries were generated with the immunoSEQ hsTCRB Kit. The original pipeline was this. The data were analyzed with ImmunoSEQ Analyzer and ImmunoSEQ Data Assistant, and V, D and J gene assignments followed IMGT definitions. Clonality, which ranges from 0 to 1, was calculated by subtracting the normalized Shannon entropy of productive rearrangement frequencies from one. Only overrepresented clonotypes making up at least 0.05% of each patient's repertoire were included in the public clonotype analysis. Thirteen repertoires from age-matched healthy donors, obtained from immuneACCESS, served as clonality controls. TCRdb's version of the immuneACCESS table is confined to in-frame rearrangements and falls short of the full clone set. An unresolved V gene accounts for under half of the shortfall where checked; the remainder is of unknown origin. Clone size and V and J calls were adopted from that table, with D and trimming inferred from the DNA. This sample gives about 200,000 clones in total; 72% of them show up just once. 13% of the sample belongs to the ten largest clones.

Explained via the paper, the time point label denotes: 20 to 25 months on ibrutinib. For TCR beta library preparation, approximately 1.9 micrograms of genomic DNA was extracted from cryopreserved PBMCs. Longitudinal blood samples from CLL patients receiving ibrutinib monotherapy were subjected to high-throughput TCR beta sequencing. Patients were enrolled in a phase 2 open-label single-center ibrutinib monotherapy trial. Paper-wide results and their limitations: Lymph node repertoires were not examined, and the timing of sampling was not matched between patients in sustained remission and those whose disease progressed. An increase in clonality was observed at ibrutinib response, with clonality remaining stable during sustained remission and falling back toward baseline at progression. Baseline clonality was found to be higher than that of age-matched healthy donors and was strongly correlated with circulating CD8+ T-cell counts. Public clonotypes were rare and either contracted or stayed stable during treatment, and the rise in clonality at ibrutinib response reflected the expansion of private clonotypes.

The clonotype originates from a human donor with chronic lymphocytic leukemia. This receptor chain uses TRBV7-9 and TRBJ2-7; 12 bases in the junction line up with TRBD1. Sequences were derived from PBMCs, sampled after 24 months of ibrutinib treatment. The DNA sequence is given as TGTGCCAGCAGCTCATCGCCGGGACAGGGGGCGGACGAGCAGTACTTC. Its translation reads: CASSSSPGQGADEQYF.